These 10 T cell receptor beta chains originate from one sample sequenced in a study of cytomegalovirus exposure and HLA in healthy donors. Primers included in the PCR were 60 Vbeta and 13 Jbeta primers. Some clones are missing from TCRdb's copy, which holds only in-frame ones; the method was immunoSEQ multiplex PCR. The sample contains approximately 33,000 clones, approximately 55% of which appear only once. The specimen was PBMCs. Source of these receptors: a woman in her forties in good health and CMV-seropositive.

The gene calls are TRBV5-1 and TRBJ2-1, with 10 bases identical to TRBD2. The CDR3 sequence is 16 residues long. The germline V gene encodes CDR1 SGHRS and CDR2 YFSETQ. The J segment lost 5 bases and the V segment lost 1 base, leaving 6 bases of the junction unmatched. The DNA of the CDR3 is TGCGCCAGCAGCTTGTCCAGCGGGGGGGCCCACAATGAGCAGTTCTTC. Its translation is CASSLSSGGAHNEQFF.

The rearrangement joins TRBV7-8 to TRBJ2-1, with 7 nucleotides matching TRBD2. The CDR3 covers 17 residues. V was clipped by 2 bases and J by 5 bases; unmatched bases: 12. Germline values: CDR1 SGHVS, CDR2 FQNEAQ. In nucleotides, the CDR3 is TGTGCCAGCAGCTTAAGTCCCCCTAGCGGAATAAACAATGAGCAGTTCTTC. Residues: CASSLSPPSGINNEQFF.

The V and J genes are TRBV5-5 and TRBJ2-1; 7 bases are a match to TRBD2. The CDR3 runs to 12 residues. Germline assignment: CDR1 SGHKS and CDR2 YYEKEE (reference sequence). The junction had 2 bases not matched to a gene; V was cut back by 4 bases and J by 7 bases. CDR3 in DNA: TGTGCCAGCAGCAGGACTAGAAATGAGCAGTTCTTC. This codes for CASSRTRNEQFF.

The gene calls are TRBV4-3 and TRBJ2-7; possibly TRBD2 for D (5 bases). The ends were cut back, 0 bases at V and 1 base at J, with 10 bases in the middle. Per germline, CDR1 LGHNA and CDR2 YSLEER. This CDR3 is built from 15 residues. CDR3 sequence (DNA): TGCGCCAGCAGCCAAGATTGGACTTCATCCTACGAGCAGTACTTC. Protein product: CASSQDWTSSYEQYF.

The chain joins TRBV2 to TRBJ1-5; weak D call: TRBD1 (5 bases). Germline V gene sequence: CDR1 SNHLY, CDR2 FYNNEI. CDR3 length: 15 residues. With 3 bases removed from V and 4 bases from J, the gap between germline ends came to 13 bases. The CDR3 here is CASSDDSLGNQPQHF. CDR3 nucleotides: TGTGCCAGCAGTGACGACAGCCTAGGGAATCAGCCCCAGCATTTT.

This rearrangement joins TRBV7-2 to TRBJ1-2; the match to TRBD1 covers 8 bases. The CDR3 extends over 13 amino acids. Germline CDR1 SGHTA, CDR2 FQGNSA. With 1 base clipped from V and 6 bases from J, the junction kept 1 base outside the gene matches. The CDR3 loop is CASSLGTGHGYTF. CDR3 in DNA: TGTGCCAGCAGCTTAGGGACAGGGCATGGCTACACCTTC.

The chain is built from TRBV6-1 and TRBJ2-7; D is perhaps TRBD2 (6 bases). Germline CDR1 and CDR2: MNHNS and SASEGT. There are 16 residues in the CDR3. Deletions cut 4 bases from V and 0 bases from J, with 16 bases between. The CDR3 coding sequence is TGTGCCAGCAGTGGAGCTGGGCGGGACCCCTCCTACGAGCAGTACTTC. Translation: CASSGAGRDPSYEQYF.

Concerning this clone itself: A junction boundary mismatches the germline segment, possibly from a read error. V usage is TRBV29-1 and J usage is TRBJ2-1; D is unresolved. The CDR3 totals 10 residues. In germline, CDR1 is SQVTM, CDR2 ANQGSEA. The CDR3 DNA follows: TGCAGCGCCTCACACAATAAGCAGTTCTTC. Its protein product is CSASHNKQFF.

The V and J genes are TRBV2 and TRBJ2-4, with D possibly being TRBD2 (5 bases). Germline CDR1 is SNHLY and CDR2 is FYNNEI. The CDR3 extends over 12 amino acids. Trimming removed 4 bases at V and 8 bases at J, with 9 bases between. CDR3 sequence: CASSVEGDIQYF. Written as DNA, the CDR3 is TGTGCCAGCAGTGTTGAGGGAGACATTCAGTACTTC.

The sample holds a few counts of this clone. A junction end diverges from the germline sequence, so it may reflect a read error. This rearrangement joins TRBV29-1 to TRBJ2-1; the D gene is possibly TRBD1 (7 bases). The V gene's germline CDR1 is SQVTM and CDR2 ANQGSEA. The CDR3 loop spans 11 amino acids. The DNA for the CDR3 is TGCAGCGTTGTAGCGTCAGGGGGGTCGATCTTC. The encoded protein is CSVVASGGSIF.